This TCR beta chain stems from a study of untreated major depressive disorder. Donors lacked major illness, comorbidities, regular medication, drug use, or heavy drinking. Profiling relied on immunoSEQ multiplex PCR, and the TCRdb table lists in-frame clones only, not all of them. Altogether over 20,000 clones are present, approximately 92% being singletons, with the ten largest covering 0.25% to 0.35%. This CDR3 region has 15 residues. V was clipped by 0 bases and J by 3 bases; unmatched bases: 3. CDR1 and CDR2 from the germline V gene are SGDLS and YYNGEE. The sample was CD4+ T cells from PBMCs. V usage is TRBV9 and J usage is TRBJ2-7; TRBD2 aligns across 10 bases. This clonotype originated in a man aged 30 to 39 in good health. As DNA, the CDR3 is TGTGCCAGCAGCGTAGCGCTAGCGGGAGTCTACGAGCAGTACTTC. Its protein product is CASSVALAGVYEQYF.